This TCR beta chain stems from a study of vaccination and CD4 T cells after COVID-19 (dated by TCRdb to the early 2020s). Looking at the study overall: Every convalescent patient had a positive nasal swab PCR test for SARS-CoV-2, with mild disease in nine patients and severe disease in one. Six males and four females were included in the convalescent cohort, with two Hispanic individuals, seven Caucasians, two Asians and one multiracial person represented. Participants got two doses of the Pfizer-BioNTech BNT162b2 vaccine (n=8) or two doses of the Moderna mRNA-1273 vaccine (n=2). Post-COVID blood samples were collected from convalescent patients a median of around 100 days after diagnosis, with a range of roughly 30 to 170 days. Post-vaccine blood samples were collected a median of about 66 days after the second vaccine dose, ranging from about 14 to 241 days. For stimulating the cultures, overlapping spike peptide pools were used, derived from SARS-CoV-2 as well as from the common cold coronaviruses HCoV-NL63, HCoV-OC43 and HCoV-229E. As controls, cultures received a CEFX viral epitope pool (the positive control), an HIV-1 Nef peptide pool (the negative control), or no peptide at all. In roughly nine COVID-19 convalescent patients and a handful of infection-naive healthy vaccine recipients, the spike-specific CD4+ TCR repertoire before mRNA vaccination was compared with the repertoire after mRNA vaccination.

The CDR1 and CDR2 encoded by the germline V gene (reference sequence) are LNHDA and SQIVND. Counting both end residues, the CDR3 totals 14 amino acids. Of the read, only the CDR3 DNA is kept; its 42 bases are in frame from base 1. The junction carries 9 bases between V and J, which are trimmed by 2 bases and 2 bases respectively. Library generation was performed with PCR. DNA from cultured CD4+ T cells was subjected to TCR sequencing with the Oncomine TCR Beta short-read assay at the Johns Hopkins FTIC core. Genomic DNA was extracted from the cultured CD4+ T cells with the QIAamp micro DNA kit. Oncomine TCR Beta libraries from cultured CD4+ T cells were pooled using unique dual indexes and sequenced on an Illumina iSeq 100. The paper's data handling went like this. Non-productive sequences were removed, and CDR3s not starting with C, not ending with F or W, or shorter than 7 amino acids were discarded. The MANAFEST web application identified antigen-specific clonotypes by comparing peptide-stimulated wells against reference wells and other culture wells. Positive clones required FDR below 0.05, an odds ratio above 5, and productive frequency above 0.1% in at least two of three replicate wells. A clonotype was classed as cross-reactive if the clonotype showed significant expansion both in SARS-CoV-2 spike wells and in at least one common cold coronavirus spike condition. Similarity between CDR3 sequences was evaluated in R version 3.6.1 using Levenshtein distances (stringdist) and unrooted phylogenetic trees (ape). TCRdb took the public reads, trimmed them with fastp at Q25, ran MiXCR for clone calling and kept in-frame beta chains. Identical CDR3 protein sequences are pooled into one entry, listed with their most common genes and DNA. The V and J calls reflect TCRdb's pipeline rather than the authors' work. For this sample there are about 4,100 distinct CDR3 sequences; less than 20% appear just once. In total, the top ten clones hold 25% of the sample.

Per the publication, the treatment or condition label means: roughly 11-day PBMC culture with coronavirus spike peptide pools or control peptides (ViraFEST assay). The ViraFEST assay, used in the study, expanded antigen-specific T cells with peptide pools and then identified the expanded clonotypes through TCR sequencing. Positive SARS-CoV-2 PCR tests in the convalescent patients dated from March to December 2020, before Alpha, Beta and Delta variants emerged in the United States. PBMCs were cultured at approximately 2 million per well in IMDM supplemented with about 5.5% human AB serum and around 10 IU/ml IL-2, with 10 ug/ml peptide pools added. On days 3 and 7, half of the culture medium was replaced with fresh IL-2-containing medium. CD4+ T cells were isolated after around ten days of culture through negative selection using the EasySep CD4+ T cell isolation kit. PBMCs were separated from whole blood using Ficoll-Paque Plus gradient centrifugation and then either used fresh or cryopreserved at -140C. In general, triplicate wells were set up for every culture condition.

Beyond this particular receptor, the publication reports: The median number of SARS-CoV-2-reactive clonotypes rose from around 21 after infection to some 40 after vaccination, but the change was not significant. Only a relatively small number of convalescent patients were included in the study, and early timepoints following natural infection were not analyzed. In convalescent patients, a median about 90% of post-vaccine SARS-CoV-2-reactive clones were detected only after vaccination, and vaccine-specific priming was suggested by this finding. Of the vaccine-specific clones in convalescent patients, 304 of 307, or nearly all, reacted only to SARS-CoV-2 spike and did not cross-react with common cold coronaviruses.

As regards this clonotype: Its antigen remains unidentified. Lacking the conserved final phenylalanine or tryptophan, this CDR3 likely reflects a read error.

This receptor was identified in a human donor who had recovered from COVID-19. Specimen: CD4+ T cells from blood, cultured in vitro. The V and J segments used are TRBV19 and TRBJ2-5; TRBD2 is a weak D gene call, 6 bases matching. The nucleotides read TGTGCCAGTAGTATACGGACTACACAAGAGACCCAGTACTCC. Translation gives CASSIRTTQETQYS.